The present T cell receptor (beta chain) was sequenced within a study of cytomegalovirus exposure and HLA in healthy donors. General study points: The study found most TCR sequences rare, yet found some public TCRs in many donors.

V was cut by 8 bases and J by 1 base, with 8 bases left in between. Germline values: CDR1 MDHEN, CDR2 SYDVKM. The length of the CDR3 is 13 residues. Data came from immunoSEQ multiplex PCR; TCRdb stores just in-frame clones and leaves some out. The sample contains 110,000 or so clones, around 88% of which appear only once. This clone was counted a single time. Its specificity is unknown. The sequence was obtained from a man aged 18 to 29 in good health and CMV-seronegative. Input material: PBMCs. The chain carries TRBV28 and TRBJ1-4, with D uncertain. The CDR3 region has the DNA TGTGCCAGCGGCTCGGGAACTAATGAAAAACTGTTTTTT. Encoded protein: CASGSGTNEKLFF. Supplemented by reference TRBV28 and TRBJ1-4, the full variable domain reads DVKVTQSSRYLVKRTGEKVFLECVQDMDHENMFWYRQDPGLGLRLIYFSYDVKMKEKGDIPEGYSVSREKKERFSLILESASTNQTSMYLCASGSGTNEKLFFGSGTQLSVL.